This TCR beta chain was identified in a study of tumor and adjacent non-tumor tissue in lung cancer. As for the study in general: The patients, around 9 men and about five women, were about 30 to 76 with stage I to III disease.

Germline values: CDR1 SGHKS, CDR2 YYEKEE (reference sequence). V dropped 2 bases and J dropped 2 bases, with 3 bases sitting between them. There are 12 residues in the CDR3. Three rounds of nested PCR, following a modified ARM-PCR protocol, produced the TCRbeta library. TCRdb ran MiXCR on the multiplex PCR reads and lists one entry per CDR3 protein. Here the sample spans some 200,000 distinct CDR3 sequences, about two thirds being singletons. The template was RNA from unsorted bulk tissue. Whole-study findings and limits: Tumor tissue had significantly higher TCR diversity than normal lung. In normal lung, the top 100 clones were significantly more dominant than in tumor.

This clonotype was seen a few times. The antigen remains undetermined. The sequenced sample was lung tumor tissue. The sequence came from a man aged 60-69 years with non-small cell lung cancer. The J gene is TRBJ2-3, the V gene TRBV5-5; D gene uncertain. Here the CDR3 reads CASSFNTDTQYF. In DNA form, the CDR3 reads TGTGCCAGCAGCTTTAACACAGATACGCAGTATTTT.